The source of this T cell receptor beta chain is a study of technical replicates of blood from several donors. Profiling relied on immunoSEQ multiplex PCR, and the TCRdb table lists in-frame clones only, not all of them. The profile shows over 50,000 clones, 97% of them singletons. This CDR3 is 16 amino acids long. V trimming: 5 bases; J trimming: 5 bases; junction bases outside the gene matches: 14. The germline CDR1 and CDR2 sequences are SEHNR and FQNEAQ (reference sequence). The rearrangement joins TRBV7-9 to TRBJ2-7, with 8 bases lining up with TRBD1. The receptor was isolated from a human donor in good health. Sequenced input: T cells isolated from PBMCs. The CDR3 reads CASSTRGGRGPNEQYF. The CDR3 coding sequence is TGTGCCAGCAGCACCCGAGGGGGCAGGGGGCCCAACGAGCAGTACTTC.